Shown below are 6 T cell receptor beta chains from a single sample sequenced in a study of metastatic and nonmetastatic thyroid tumors. From the PCR reads, TCRdb re-called clones with MiXCR. The sample comprises 25,000 to 30,000 clones, roughly 15% of which are singletons, and around 14% rests with the top ten. Patients were all untreated before their thyroid surgery. The sequenced sample consisted of blood. These receptors came from a male donor with papillary thyroid cancer or a benign thyroid nodule (not recorded which). Some clones in this sample may be carry-over from other donors' samples.

The sample holds many counts of this clone. The chain has TRBV12-5 and TRBJ1-4, with unresolved D. V lost 6 bases and J 7 bases, leaving 21 bases between the germline ends. Per the germline V gene, CDR1 is LGHNT and CDR2 is FRNRAP. CDR3 length equals 16 residues. The CDR3 bases are TGTGCTAGTGGCCCCCCCGGGTCCCAAGAGGTTGAAAAACTGTTTTTT. This encodes CASGPPGSQEVEKLFF.

This clone was seen ten or more times. V gene TRBV11-2 combines with J gene TRBJ2-7; 7 nucleotides align to TRBD2. V was pared by 2 bases and J by 1 base, with 11 bases of the junction left unmatched. The CDR3 spans 17 residues. CDR1 is SGHAT, CDR2 FQNNGV, per germline. The CDR3 DNA reads TGTGCCAGCAGCTTATGGGGCAGGGCGGGAGTTTCCTACGAGCAGTACTTC. It encodes CASSLWGRAGVSYEQYF.

This clone was recorded many times. The CDR3 here is CASSLTSNYGYTF. The CDR3 DNA follows: TGTGCCAGCAGTTTAACATCTAACTATGGCTACACCTTC. The chain recombines TRBV27 with TRBJ1-2, with D unclear. V gave up 2 bases and J gave up 0 bases, with 4 bases separating them. CDR1 and CDR2 (germline): MNHEY, SMNVEV (reference sequence). This CDR3 is 13 amino acids long.

This clone was observed a handful of times. This may be a read error, as it is one base from a much larger clone. The V gene is TRBV5-4, the J gene TRBJ2-2; 7 nucleotides align to TRBD2. This CDR3 region has 16 residues. J was trimmed by 7 bases and V by 0 bases; bases with no gene match: 9. Germline values: CDR1 SGHNT, CDR2 YYREEE (reference sequence). The CDR3 region is CASSLDGTTWGGELFF. CDR3 DNA: TGTGCCAGCAGCTTGGACGGGACTACCTGGGGCGGGGAGCTGTTTTTT.

In regard to this clone: A much larger clone lies one base from this, so it may be a read error. The identical CDR3 is also encoded by other nucleotide sequences in the sample. The V and J genes are TRBV30 and TRBJ2-1; D ambiguous. Trimming left V 1 base short and J 8 bases short, with 15 bases between. Germline V lookup: CDR1 GTSNPN, CDR2 SVGIG (reference sequence). The CDR3 length is 14 residues. CDR3 loop: CAWSALGLFDEQFF. In DNA, the CDR3 is TGTGCCTGGAGTGCCCTTGGGCTCTTCGATGAGCAGTTCTTC. The entire variable domain, with the rest obtained from reference TRBV30 and TRBJ2-1, is as follows: SQTIHQWPATLVQPVGSPLSLECTVEGTSNPNLYWYRQAAGRGLQLLFYSVGIGQISSEVPQNLSASRPQDRQFILSSKKLLLSDSGFYLCAWSALGLFDEQFFGPGTRLTVL.

This clone has a count of ten or more. The chain recombines TRBV5-1 with TRBJ2-1, with D perhaps TRBD1 (6 bases). V gave up 0 bases and J gave up 3 bases, with 10 bases separating them. Germline CDR1 is SGHRS and CDR2 is YFSETQ. The CDR3 has 15 residues. DNA for the CDR3: TGCGCCAGCAGCTTGGAGGGGGTAGGCTACAATGAGCAGTTCTTC. Translation gives CASSLEGVGYNEQFF.